This entry describes one TCR beta chain. V was cut by 4 bases and J by 1 base, with 15 bases left in between. Germline-derived CDR1 and CDR2 are MNHNS and SASEGT. The CDR3 has 16 amino acids. This sample was taken from a study of control samples from healthy donors and cancer patients. TCRdb's copy holds only in-frame clones and misses some; the assay was immunoSEQ multiplex PCR. The repertoire holds more than 120,000 clones, around 90% seen once, with about 3% in the top ten. The chain joins TRBV6-1 to TRBJ2-3; D is unresolved. This TCR was sampled from a man between 25 and 39 years old in good health. What was sequenced was blood. The CDR3 protein is CASSVSHMRGTDTQYF. The CDR3 DNA reads TGTGCCAGCAGTGTTAGTCATATGCGCGGCACAGATACGCAGTATTTT.